This record concerns one TCR beta chain sequence. Germline V gene sequence: CDR1 LNHDA, CDR2 SQIVND (reference sequence). Trimming shortened V by 6 bases and J by 4 bases, and 9 bases separated the two germline ends. This CDR3 comprises 13 residues. Original methodology: Amplification from reference gene primers served as the basis for estimated nucleated cell counts. Produced via immunoSEQ multiplex PCR; TCRdb's table is partial and in-frame only. V, J and clone size derive from that table, while D and trimming were established from the DNA sequence. The data hold about 210,000 clones, with approximately 86% observed a single time. The data belong to a study of blood T cell repertoires in COVID-19. The overall study: The samples span acute and convalescent COVID-19 from the United States, Italy and Spain. PBMCs, B-cell-depleted T cells, or T cells were the source of the cDNA or gDNA that made up the material.

The sequencing sample was made of peripheral blood. The V and J genes are TRBV19 and TRBJ2-2; TRBD2 might be the D (5 bases). The TCR originated in a man aged 40-50 years with acute or convalescent COVID-19. CDR3 DNA sequence: TGTGCCAGTAGCGGGAAGGGCACCGGGGAGCTGTTTTTT. It encodes CASSGKGTGELFF.